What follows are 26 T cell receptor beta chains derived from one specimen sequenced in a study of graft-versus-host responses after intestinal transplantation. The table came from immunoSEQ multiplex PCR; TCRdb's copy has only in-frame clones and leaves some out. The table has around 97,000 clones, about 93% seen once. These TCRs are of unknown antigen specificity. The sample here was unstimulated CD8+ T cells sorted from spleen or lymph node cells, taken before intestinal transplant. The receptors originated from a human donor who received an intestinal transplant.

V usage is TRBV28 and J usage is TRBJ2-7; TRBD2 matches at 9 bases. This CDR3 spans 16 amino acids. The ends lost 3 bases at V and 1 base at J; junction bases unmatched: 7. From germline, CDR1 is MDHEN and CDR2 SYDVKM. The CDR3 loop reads CASSFIAGAYSYEQYF. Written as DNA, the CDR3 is TGTGCCAGCAGTTTCATAGCGGGAGCCTATTCCTACGAGCAGTACTTC.

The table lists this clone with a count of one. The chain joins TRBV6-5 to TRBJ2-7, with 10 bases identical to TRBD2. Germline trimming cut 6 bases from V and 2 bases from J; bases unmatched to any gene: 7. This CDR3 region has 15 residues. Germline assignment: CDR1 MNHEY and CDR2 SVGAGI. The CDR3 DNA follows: TGTGCCAGCAGCGAAACAGCGGGAGGGACCTACGAGCAGTACTTC. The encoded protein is CASSETAGGTYEQYF.

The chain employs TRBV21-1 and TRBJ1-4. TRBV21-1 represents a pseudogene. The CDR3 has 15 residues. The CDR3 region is CASPKVSVSTEKLFF. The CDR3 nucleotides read TGTGCCAGCCCCAAGGTGTCAGTTTCCACTGAAAAACTGTTTTTT.

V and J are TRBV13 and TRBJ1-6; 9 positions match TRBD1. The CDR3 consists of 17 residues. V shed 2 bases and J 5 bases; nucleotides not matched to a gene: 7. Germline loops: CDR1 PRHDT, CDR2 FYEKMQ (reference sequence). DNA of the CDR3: TGTGCCAGCAGCTTAACTCGGCGGACAGGGGATAATTCACCCCTCCACTTT. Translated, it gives CASSLTRRTGDNSPLHF. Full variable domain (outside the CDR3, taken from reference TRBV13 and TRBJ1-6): AAGVIQSPRHLIKEKRETATLKCYPIPRHDTVYWYQQGPGQDPQFLISFYEKMQSDKGSIPDRFSAQQFSDYHSELNMSSLELGDSALYFCASSLTRRTGDNSPLHFGNGTRLTVT.

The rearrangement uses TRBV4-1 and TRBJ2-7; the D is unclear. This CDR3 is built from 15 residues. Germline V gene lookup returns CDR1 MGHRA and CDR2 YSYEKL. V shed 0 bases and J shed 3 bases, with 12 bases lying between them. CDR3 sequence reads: CASSQDQARDYEQYF. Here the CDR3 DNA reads TGCGCCAGCAGCCAAGATCAGGCCAGAGACTACGAGCAGTACTTC.

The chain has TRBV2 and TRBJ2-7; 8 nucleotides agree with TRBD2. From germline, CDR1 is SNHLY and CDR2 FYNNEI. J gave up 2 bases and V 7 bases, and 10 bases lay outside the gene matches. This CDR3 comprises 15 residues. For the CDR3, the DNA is TGTGCCAGCACCCACCGCGGGGGGTTGCCCTACGAGCAGTACTTC. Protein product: CASTHRGGLPYEQYF.

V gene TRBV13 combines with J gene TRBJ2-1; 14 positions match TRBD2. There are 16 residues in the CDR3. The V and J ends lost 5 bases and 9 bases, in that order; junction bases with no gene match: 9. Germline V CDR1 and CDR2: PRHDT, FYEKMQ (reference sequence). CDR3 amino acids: CASSEYGTSGRAEQFF. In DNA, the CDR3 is TGTGCCAGCAGCGAGTATGGGACTAGCGGGAGAGCTGAGCAGTTCTTC.

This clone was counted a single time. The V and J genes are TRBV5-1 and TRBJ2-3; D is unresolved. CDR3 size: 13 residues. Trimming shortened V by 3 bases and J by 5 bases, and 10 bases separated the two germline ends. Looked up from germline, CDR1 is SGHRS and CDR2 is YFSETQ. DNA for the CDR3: TGCGCCAGCAGCTCCTTCGATTTAGATACGCAGTATTTT. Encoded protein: CASSSFDLDTQYF.

The CDR3 bases are TGTGCCAGCAGCTTTGTTGGGGGGAGGATGGATACGCAGTATTTT. It is translated as CASSFVGGRMDTQYF. The V and J genes are TRBV5-4 and TRBJ2-3, with D possibly being TRBD2 (6 bases). V lost 2 bases, J lost 6 bases, and 16 bases lay in between. CDR3 length equals 15 residues. Looked up from germline, CDR1 is SGHNT and CDR2 is YYREEE (reference sequence).

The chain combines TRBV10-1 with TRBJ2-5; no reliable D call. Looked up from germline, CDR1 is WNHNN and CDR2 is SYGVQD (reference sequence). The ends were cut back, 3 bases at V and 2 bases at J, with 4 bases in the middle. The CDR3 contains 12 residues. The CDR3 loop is CASSDGQETQYF. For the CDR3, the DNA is TGCGCCAGCAGTGACGGGCAAGAGACCCAGTACTTC.

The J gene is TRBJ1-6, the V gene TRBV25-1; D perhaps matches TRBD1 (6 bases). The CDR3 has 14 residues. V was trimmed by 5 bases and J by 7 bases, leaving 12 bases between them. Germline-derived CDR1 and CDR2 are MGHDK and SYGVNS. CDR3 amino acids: CASSSSGVNSPLHF. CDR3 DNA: TGTGCCAGCAGTTCGTCAGGGGTGAATTCACCCCTCCACTTT. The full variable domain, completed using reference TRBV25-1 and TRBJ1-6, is EADIYQTPRYLVIGTGKKITLECSQTMGHDKMYWYQQDPGMELHLIHYSYGVNSTEKGDLSSESTVSRIRTEHFPLTLESARPSHTSQYLCASSSSGVNSPLHFGNGTRLTVT.

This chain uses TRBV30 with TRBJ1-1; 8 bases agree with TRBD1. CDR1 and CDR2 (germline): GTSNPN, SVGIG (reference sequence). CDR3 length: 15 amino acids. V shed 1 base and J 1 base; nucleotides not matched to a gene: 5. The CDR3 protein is CAWSAGTGPNTEAFF. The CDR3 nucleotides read TGTGCCTGGAGTGCCGGGACAGGTCCGAACACTGAAGCTTTCTTT.

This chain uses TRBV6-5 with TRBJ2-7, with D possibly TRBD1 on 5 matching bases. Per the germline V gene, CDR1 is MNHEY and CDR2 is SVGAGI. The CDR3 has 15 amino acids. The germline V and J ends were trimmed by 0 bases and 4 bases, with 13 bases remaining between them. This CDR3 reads CASSYSGSGWYEQYF. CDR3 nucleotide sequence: TGTGCCAGCAGTTACTCGGGGTCAGGGTGGTACGAGCAGTACTTC.

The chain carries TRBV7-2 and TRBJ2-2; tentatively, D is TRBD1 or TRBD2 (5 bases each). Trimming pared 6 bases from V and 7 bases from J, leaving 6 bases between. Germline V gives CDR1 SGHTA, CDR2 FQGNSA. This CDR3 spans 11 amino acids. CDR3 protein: CASRRGGELFF. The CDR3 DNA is TGTGCCAGCAGGAGGGGCGGGGAGCTGTTTTTT.

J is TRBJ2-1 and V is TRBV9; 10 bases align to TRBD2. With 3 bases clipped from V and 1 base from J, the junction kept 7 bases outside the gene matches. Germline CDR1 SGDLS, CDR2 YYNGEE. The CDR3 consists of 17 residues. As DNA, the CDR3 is TGTGCCAGCAGCGACGCAAGCGGGGGGGCTTCCTACAATGAGCAGTTCTTC. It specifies CASSDASGGASYNEQFF.

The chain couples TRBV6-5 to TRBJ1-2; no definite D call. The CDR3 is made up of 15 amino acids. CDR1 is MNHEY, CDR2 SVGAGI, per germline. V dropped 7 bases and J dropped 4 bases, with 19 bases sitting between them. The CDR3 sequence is CASTQVADGIYGYTF. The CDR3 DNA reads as TGTGCCAGCACCCAAGTAGCCGATGGGATCTATGGCTACACCTTC.

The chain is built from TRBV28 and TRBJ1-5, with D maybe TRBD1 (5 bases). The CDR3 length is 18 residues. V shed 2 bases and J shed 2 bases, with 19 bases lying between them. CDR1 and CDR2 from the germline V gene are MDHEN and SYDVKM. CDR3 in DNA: TGTGCCAGCAGTTTAGGAACAGGCGCTCTTGGGGGCAATCAGCCCCAGCATTTT. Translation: CASSLGTGALGGNQPQHF.

As DNA, the CDR3 is TGTGCCATCACCCCGACAGACAACACTGAAGCTTTCTTT. Amino acid sequence: CAITPTDNTEAFF. V gene TRBV10-3 combines with J gene TRBJ1-1; D is perhaps TRBD1 (5 bases). The germline gives CDR1 ENHRY, CDR2 SYGVKD. V was clipped by 7 bases and J by 2 bases, with 11 bases between them. This CDR3 region has 13 residues.

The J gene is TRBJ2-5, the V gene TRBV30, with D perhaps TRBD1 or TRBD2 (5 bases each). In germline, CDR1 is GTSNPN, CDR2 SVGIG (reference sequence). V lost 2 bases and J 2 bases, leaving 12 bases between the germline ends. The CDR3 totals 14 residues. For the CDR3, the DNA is TGTGCCTGGAGTCTAGGGGCGGGTCAAGAGACCCAGTACTTC. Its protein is CAWSLGAGQETQYF.

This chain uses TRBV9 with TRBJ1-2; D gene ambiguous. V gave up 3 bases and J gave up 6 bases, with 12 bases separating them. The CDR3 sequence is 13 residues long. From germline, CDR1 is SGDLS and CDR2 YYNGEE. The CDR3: CASSAGKDDGYTF. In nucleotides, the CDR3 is TGTGCCAGCAGCGCCGGGAAAGACGATGGCTACACCTTC.

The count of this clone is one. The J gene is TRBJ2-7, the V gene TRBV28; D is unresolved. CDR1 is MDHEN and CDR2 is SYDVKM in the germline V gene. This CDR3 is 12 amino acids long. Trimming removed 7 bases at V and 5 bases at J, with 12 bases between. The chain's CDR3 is CASTIGSDEQYF. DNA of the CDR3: TGTGCCAGCACCATCGGTTCGGACGAGCAGTACTTC.

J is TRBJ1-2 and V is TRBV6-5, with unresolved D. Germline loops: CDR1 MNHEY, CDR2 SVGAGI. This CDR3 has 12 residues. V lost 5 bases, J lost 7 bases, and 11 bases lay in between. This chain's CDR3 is CASSLMGGGYTF. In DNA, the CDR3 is TGTGCCAGCAGTCTAATGGGCGGTGGCTACACCTTC.

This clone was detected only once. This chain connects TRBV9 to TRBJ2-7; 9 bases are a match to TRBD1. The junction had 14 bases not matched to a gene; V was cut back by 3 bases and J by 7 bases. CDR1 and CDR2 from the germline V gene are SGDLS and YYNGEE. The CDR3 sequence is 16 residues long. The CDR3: CASSAAGTGPLREQYF. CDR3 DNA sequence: TGTGCCAGCAGCGCCGCGGGGACAGGGCCCCTCAGAGAGCAGTACTTC.

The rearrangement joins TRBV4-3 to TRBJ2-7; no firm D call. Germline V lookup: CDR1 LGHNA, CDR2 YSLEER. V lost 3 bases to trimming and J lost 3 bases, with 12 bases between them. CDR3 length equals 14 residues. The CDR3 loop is CASSHSLGNYEQYF. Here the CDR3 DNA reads TGCGCCAGCAGCCACAGTTTAGGCAACTACGAGCAGTACTTC.

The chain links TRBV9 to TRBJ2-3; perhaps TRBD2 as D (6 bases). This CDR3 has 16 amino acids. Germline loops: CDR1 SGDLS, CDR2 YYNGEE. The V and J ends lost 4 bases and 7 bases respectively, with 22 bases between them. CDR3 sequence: CASSTNLTSETNTQYF. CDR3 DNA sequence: TGTGCCAGCAGCACAAACCTGACTAGTGAAACTAATACGCAGTATTTT.

This CDR3 is CASSLALGYEQYF. In DNA, the CDR3 is TGTGCCAGCAGCTTAGCGTTGGGGTACGAGCAGTACTTC. This rearrangement joins TRBV7-9 to TRBJ2-7; no firm D call. The CDR3 has 13 residues. The V end lost 0 bases, the J end lost 4 bases, and 7 bases lay between the germline ends. Germline CDR1 is SEHNR and CDR2 is FQNEAQ (reference sequence).